This T cell receptor beta chain derives from a study of cytomegalovirus exposure and HLA in healthy donors. About the study: Out of about 190 million T cells, an earlier analysis found fewer than 140 million unique TCR beta sequences in total.

All the people who gave samples were healthy bone marrow donors. The study, taken as a whole, reports: Cytomegalovirus association was assigned to around 150 TCR beta chains. Whilst most TCR sequences proved rare, a subset of public TCRs occurred across many donors.

It was with 60 Vbeta and 13 Jbeta primers that the PCR ran. Sequenced by immunoSEQ multiplex PCR; TCRdb stores in-frame clones only, minus some. The profile shows 90,000 to 150,000 clones, around 77% of them singletons. This clone was observed once. Its antigen is currently unknown. Trimming removed 3 bases from V and 0 bases from J, with 14 bases in between. This CDR3 has 16 residues. Germline CDR1 and CDR2: MNHEY and SVGAGI. Material: PBMCs. The sequence came from a man aged 18 to 30 in good health and CMV-seropositive. V and J are TRBV6-5 and TRBJ1-2, with a weak D call TRBD1 (6 bases). CDR3 protein: CASSYSGTLSNYGYTF. The CDR3, as DNA: TGTGCCAGCAGTTATTCCGGGACACTCTCTAACTATGGCTACACCTTC.